These T cell receptor beta chains were read from a single sample in a study of response to subunit inactivated influenza vaccine. Using its own MiXCR run on the RT-PCR reads, TCRdb lists one record per CDR3 protein. Among roughly 460,000 distinct CDR3 sequences, over 9.5% were seen once, and the ten largest hold about 12%. Sample: PBMCs from blood, taken about 6 weeks after vaccination. All receptors derive from a man between 50 and 59 years old who received an inactivated influenza vaccine. Each CDR3 is given with its conserved first and last residue. D genes are given only for firm matches. Size values are once, few and many counts, or a class for expanded clones, and some rows have none.

d_gene	abundance	v_gene	j_gene	CDR3nt	CDR3aa
TRBD2	few	TRBV6-2/TRBV6-3	TRBJ2-1	TGTGCCAGCAGTTACATGTCGACAACGAGCGGGAGAGGGGATGAGCAGTTCTTC	CASSYMSTTSGRGDEQFF
-	-	TRBV20-1	TRBJ2-2	TGCAGTGCTCTAAGGGTGAGCACCGGGGAGCTGTTTTTT	CSALRVSTGELFF
TRBD2	-	TRBV6-1	TRBJ2-7	TGTGCCAGCAGTCCGGGACTAGCGGAGTTATACGAGCAGTACTTC	CASSPGLAELYEQYF
-	many	TRBV7-3	TRBJ1-1	TGTGCCAGCAGCCCCCGCCGCACTGAAGCTTTCTTT	CASSPRRTEAFF
-	-	TRBV5-6	TRBJ2-7	TGTGCCAGCAGCTTGATTTCTAGGACCTACGAGCAGTACTTC	CASSLISRTYEQYF
TRBD1	-	TRBV14	TRBJ2-5	TGTGCCAGCAGCCAAGTGTCAGGGGGCTGGGAGACCCAGTACTTC	CASSQVSGGWETQYF
TRBD2	-	TRBV3-1	TRBJ2-3	TGTGCCAGCAGTACGGGACTAGCCGCCACAGATACGCAGTATTTT	CASSTGLAATDTQYF
-	few	TRBV20-1	TRBJ2-7	TGCAGTGCTAGAGATCTTGGCAGAACTTACGAGCAGTACTTC	CSARDLGRTYEQYF
TRBD1	few	TRBV20-1	TRBJ2-3	TGCAGTGCTAGAGATCTAGGGGGCCTCCCACCAGATACGCAGTATTTT	CSARDLGGLPPDTQYF
TRBD2	few	TRBV29-1	TRBJ2-1	TGCAGCGTGGGCCGGGGGGGGAATGAGCAGTTCTTC	CSVGRGGNEQFF
-	few	TRBV2	TRBJ2-7	TGTGCCAGCAGGAGACAGGTCCCCCCGCCTGAGCAGTACTTC	CASRRQVPPPEQYF
-	many	TRBV5-1	TRBJ2-7	TGCGCCAGCAGCTTGGACCGGGTCGCCTACGAGCAGTACTTC	CASSLDRVAYEQYF
-	many	TRBV7-2	TRBJ1-5	TGTGCCAGCAGCTTAGAGGTGGCCCAGCCCCAGCATTTT	CASSLEVAQPQHF
-	-	TRBV11-2	TRBJ2-1	TGTGCCAGCAGCCATACACCGGGGTACAATGAGCAGTTCTTC	CASSHTPGYNEQFF
TRBD1	-	TRBV28	TRBJ2-1	TGTGCCAGCAGTTCCGACAGGGGGGGCCGGAATGAGCAGTTCTTC	CASSSDRGGRNEQFF
TRBD1	many	TRBV12-3/TRBV12-4	TRBJ1-5	TGTGCCAGCAGTTTAACCGGGACAGTCTTCAATCAGCCCCAGCATTTT	CASSLTGTVFNQPQHF
-	few	TRBV19	TRBJ2-6	TGTGCCAGTAGCCAAGCCCTGGTAGGGACGGGATCTTCGGGGGCCAACGTCCTGACTTTC	CASSQALVGTGSSGANVLTF
TRBD2	many	TRBV2	TRBJ2-2	TGTGCCAGCAGGGCTAGCGGGGGGCCGAACACCGGGGAGCTGTTTTTT	CASRASGGPNTGELFF
-	-	TRBV20-1	TRBJ1-6	TGCAGTGCTAGATCTGGCCCAGGCGATTCACCCCTCCACTTT	CSARSGPGDSPLHF
TRBD1	-	TRBV27	TRBJ2-7	TGTGCCAGCAGTATCAGGGGGCAGTACGAGCAGTACTTC	CASSIRGQYEQYF
TRBD2	few	TRBV6-5	TRBJ2-7	TGTGCCAGCAGTTATTCTTGGAGCGGGACGACCTACGAGCAGTACTTC	CASSYSWSGTTYEQYF
-	-	TRBV5-1	TRBJ2-2	TGCGCCAGCAGCTTGAGTGGGAAAGCAGGCGGGGAGCTGTTTTTT	CASSLSGKAGGELFF
-	few	TRBV12-3/TRBV12-4	TRBJ2-7	TGTGCCAGCAGCACCGGGACACAATACGGGGAGCAGTACTTC	CASSTGTQYGEQYF
-	-	TRBV28	TRBJ2-5	TGTGCCAGCAGTTTCCGGCAAAGAGAGGGTGCCCAGTACTTC	CASSFRQREGAQYF
-	many	TRBV27	TRBJ1-1	TGTGCCAGCAGTCCCCCGGGGCTGAACACTGAAGCTTTCTTT	CASSPPGLNTEAFF
-	many	TRBV5-1	TRBJ2-7	TGCGCCAGCAGCTCACCGGGACGGGGAGGCGAGCAGTACTTC	CASSSPGRGGEQYF
-	few	TRBV12-3/TRBV12-4	TRBJ2-5	TGTGCCACGAAAAACTCGATCCGGTCGGAGACCCAGTACTTC	CATKNSIRSETQYF
-	few	TRBV5-1	TRBJ2-3	TGCGCCAGCGGCCGACAGACTCCTAGCACAGATACGCAGTATTTT	CASGRQTPSTDTQYF